Given below is one TCR beta chain in context. What it binds is unknown. The data were taken from a study of cytomegalovirus exposure and HLA in healthy donors. Study-wide background: Assignment to the Caucasian-associated ancestry cluster applied to approximately 80% of the approximately 360 genotyped donors.

PCR was performed using 60 Vbeta and 13 Jbeta primers. TCRdb's copy holds only in-frame clones and misses some; the assay was immunoSEQ multiplex PCR. The table includes under 200,000 clones, 86% detected once. Study-wide findings and caveats: It is likely that the observed cluster of highly shared sequence variants was a sequencing artifact.

The sample taken for sequencing was PBMCs. This TCR derives from a woman aged 25 to 39 in good health and CMV-seronegative.

The CDR3 DNA follows: TGTGCCACCAGCAGAGGCCGGGGGGGGTCGAACACCGGGGAGCTGTTTTTT. As protein: CATSRGRGGSNTGELFF. This sequence joins TRBV15 and TRBJ2-2; 8 nucleotides match TRBD2. The CDR3 length is 17 residues. The junction had 4 bases not matched to a gene; V was cut back by 1 base and J by 0 bases. Germline V gene data show CDR1 as LNHNV and CDR2 as YYDKDF (reference sequence). Using reference TRBV15 and TRBJ2-2 for the parts outside the CDR3, the full variable domain is DAMVIQNPRYQVTQFGKPVTLSCSQTLNHNVMYWYQQKSSQAPKLLFHYYDKDFNNEADTPDNFQSRRPNTSFCFLDIRSPGLGDTAMYLCATSRGRGGSNTGELFFGEGSRLTVL.